The 19 T cell receptor beta chains below all came from one sample that was sequenced in a study of Ad26.COV2.S vaccination and SARS-CoV-2 variants. Treatment described: roughly 20 received Ad26.COV2.S at low or high dose, single or two shots; roughly five received placebo; per-sample allocation not given. Following the first vaccine or placebo injection, samples were taken on day 63. Sequencing used immunoSEQ multiplex PCR; TCRdb keeps in-frame clones, though not all of them. The table lists about 380,000 clones, 83% of them singletons. The specimen comprised peripheral blood, sampled in a trial of Ad26.COV2.S vaccine versus placebo. All receptors derive from a person between 18 and 60 years old who received the Ad26.COV2.S COVID-19 vaccine or a placebo.

The chain joins TRBV3-1 (or the pseudogene TRBV3-2) to TRBJ2-7; D gene ambiguous. The CDR3 consists of 17 residues. V gave up 4 bases and J gave up 1 base, with 20 bases separating them. Germline V gives CDR1 LGHDT, CDR2 YNNKEL (reference sequence). The CDR3 region has the DNA TGTGCCAGCAGCCCTAGACCCGCCGACTGGATTTCCTACGAGCAGTACTTC. This codes for CASSPRPADWISYEQYF.

The chain joins TRBV3-1 (or the pseudogene TRBV3-2) to TRBJ2-7; D ambiguous. CDR3 length: 16 residues. Germline CDR1 and CDR2: LGHDT and YNNKEL (reference sequence). Trimming removed 4 bases from V and 1 base from J, with 17 bases in between. The CDR3 DNA reads as TGTGCCAGCAGCCCCCTCGGCGGCGCTGTATCCTACGAGCAGTACTTC. Translated, it gives CASSPLGGAVSYEQYF.

The chain couples TRBV9 to TRBJ2-1; 11 bases are a match to TRBD2. Germline CDR1 and CDR2: SGDLS and YYNGEE. With V trimmed by 5 bases and J by 6 bases, 13 bases remained unmatched. This CDR3 spans 17 amino acids. DNA for the CDR3: TGTGCCAGCAGTGCTACTAGCGGGGGCCTCTACGTCAATGAGCAGTTCTTC. Translated: CASSATSGGLYVNEQFF.

In its sample, this clone was seen once. This sequence joins TRBV4-3 and TRBJ1-6, with D tentatively TRBD1 (5 bases). This CDR3 is built from 17 residues. V dropped 0 bases and J dropped 7 bases, with 16 bases sitting between them. Per the germline V gene, CDR1 is LGHNA and CDR2 is YSLEER. The CDR3 DNA reads as TGCGCCAGCAGCCAAGATCCCCCCAGGGTAGGGAATTCACCCCTCCACTTT. Translating it yields CASSQDPPRVGNSPLHF.

The rearrangement links TRBV18 to TRBJ2-2, with 8 nucleotides matching TRBD1. Unmatched junction bases numbered 2, after V lost 4 bases and J lost 1 base. Germline-derived CDR1 and CDR2 are KGHSH and LQKENI. The CDR3 consists of 15 residues. The CDR3: CASSLGQVNTGELFF. The CDR3 nucleotides read TGTGCCAGCTCACTGGGACAGGTGAACACCGGGGAGCTGTTTTTT.

This chain joins TRBV19 and TRBJ1-1, with D possibly matching TRBD1 (5 bases). Germline V CDR1 and CDR2: LNHDA, SQIVND (reference sequence). The CDR3 is 15 residues long. With 8 bases removed from V and 0 bases from J, the gap between germline ends came to 16 bases. The CDR3 region has the DNA TGTGCCAGTCCTGGACCCGGGACGGTGAACACTGAAGCTTTCTTT. It yields the protein CASPGPGTVNTEAFF.

The chain couples TRBV7-2 to TRBJ1-3; D gene ambiguous. Germline CDR1 is SGHTA and CDR2 is FQGNSA. This CDR3 has 13 residues. Between the trimmed V and J ends, which lost 1 base and 4 bases, there was a span of 5 bases. DNA of the CDR3: TGTGCCAGCAGCTTAGGCGCCGGAAACACCATATATTTT. Translating it yields CASSLGAGNTIYF.

V usage is TRBV12-3 or TRBV12-4 and J usage is TRBJ2-1; 7 bases are a match to TRBD2. This CDR3 comprises 13 residues. The CDR3 sequence is CATVPGGWSEQFF. The CDR3 DNA follows: TGTGCTACAGTCCCGGGAGGCTGGAGTGAGCAGTTCTTC.

This clone was seen a few times. V is TRBV6-4 and J is TRBJ2-2; possible D gene TRBD2, 5 bases. CDR1 and CDR2 (germline): MRHNA, SNTAGT. Trimming pared 5 bases from V and 1 base from J, leaving 5 bases between. The CDR3 sequence is 13 residues long. CDR3 DNA sequence: TGTGCCAGCAGTAGCGGGAACACCGGGGAGCTGTTTTTT. It codes for CASSSGNTGELFF.

The chain is built from TRBV7-2 and TRBJ1-2; D is unresolved. The CDR3 length is 12 residues. The V gene lost 4 bases and the J gene lost 6 bases, with 9 bases spanning the gap. The germline gives CDR1 SGHTA, CDR2 FQGNSA. The CDR3 spells CASSWAADGYTF. The DNA for the CDR3 is TGTGCCAGCAGCTGGGCAGCTGATGGCTACACCTTC.

The sample holds one count of this clone. The CDR3 DNA sequence: TGTGCCAGCTCACCCTTTGGGCAGAACACTGAAGCTTTCTTT. Protein: CASSPFGQNTEAFF. V gene TRBV18 combines with J gene TRBJ1-1; D is ambiguous. The germline V and J ends were trimmed by 3 bases and 1 base, with 9 bases remaining between them. The V gene's germline CDR1 is KGHSH and CDR2 LQKENI. There are 14 residues in the CDR3.

The V gene is TRBV5-1, the J gene TRBJ2-1; the match to TRBD2 covers 8 bases. Germline V gives CDR1 SGHRS, CDR2 YFSETQ. Trimming took 0 bases from V and 8 from J; bases not matched to a gene: 7. CDR3 length: 15 residues. The CDR3 nucleotides read TGCGCCAGCAGCTTGGCCCTTAGCGGGACCGATGAGCAGTTCTTC. It encodes CASSLALSGTDEQFF.

V is TRBV2 and J is TRBJ2-6; D call uncertain. Trimming left V 3 bases short and J 0 bases short, with 6 bases between. Germline CDR1 and CDR2: SNHLY and FYNNEI. The CDR3 is 15 residues long. As DNA, the CDR3 is TGTGCCAGCAGTGATACAAACTCTGGGGCCAACGTCCTGACTTTC. Translation: CASSDTNSGANVLTF.

The V gene is TRBV11-2, the J gene TRBJ2-1; 8 bases are a match to TRBD2. Losses at the gene ends were 1 base for V and 2 bases for J; bases not matched to a gene: 1. The germline V gene encodes CDR1 SGHAT and CDR2 FQNNGV. The CDR3 is 15 amino acids. CDR3 protein: CASSLGGGTYNEQFF. For the CDR3, the DNA is TGTGCCAGCAGCTTAGGCGGGGGGACCTACAATGAGCAGTTCTTC.

V gene TRBV3-1 (or the pseudogene TRBV3-2) combines with J gene TRBJ1-3, with D possibly TRBD1 on 5 matching bases. The V end lost 1 base, the J end lost 2 bases, and 18 bases lay between the germline ends. Germline CDR1 and CDR2: LGHDT and YNNKEL (reference sequence). The CDR3 runs to 18 residues. CDR3 bases: TGTGCCAGCAGCCAAGGGGGCCTGGGCCCAGGGCCTGGAAACACCATATATTTT. This gives the protein CASSQGGLGPGPGNTIYF.

The rearrangement joins TRBV3-1 (or the pseudogene TRBV3-2) to TRBJ2-1; D is uncertain. V lost 2 bases and J 4 bases, leaving 6 bases between the germline ends. Germline V gene sequence: CDR1 LGHDT, CDR2 YNNKEL (reference sequence). This CDR3 has 13 residues. This chain's CDR3 is CASSQSYYNEQFF. The CDR3 DNA reads TGTGCCAGCAGCCAATCCTATTACAATGAGCAGTTCTTC.

The table lists this clone with a few counts. This sequence joins TRBV5-1 and TRBJ1-2; D might be TRBD1 (6 bases). The CDR3 consists of 15 residues. Germline lookup yields CDR1 SGHRS and CDR2 YFSETQ. Trimming removed 6 bases at V and 8 bases at J, with 23 bases between. The CDR3 sequence is CASTPFGGAARGYTF. The CDR3 nucleotides are TGCGCCAGCACCCCATTTGGGGGGGCAGCGAGGGGCTACACCTTC.

This clone has a handful of counts. The genes are TRBV5-1 and TRBJ2-1; 9 nucleotides line up with TRBD2. There are 15 residues in the CDR3. V lost 3 bases, J lost 9 bases, and 10 bases stayed unmatched. Germline CDR1 SGHRS, CDR2 YFSETQ. CDR3 DNA sequence: TGCGCCAGCAGCTGGGGTCAGCGGGGGGAAAGTGAGCAGTTCTTC. Translation: CASSWGQRGESEQFF.

The chain carries TRBV11-2 and TRBJ2-3; no reliable D call. CDR3 length: 14 residues. The V and J ends lost 3 bases and 0 bases respectively, with 7 bases between them. Germline V lookup: CDR1 SGHAT, CDR2 FQNNGV. Here the CDR3 reads CASSFGVSTDTQYF. The CDR3 DNA reads as TGTGCCAGCAGCTTCGGCGTCAGCACAGATACGCAGTATTTT.